The entry below describes one TCR beta chain. The antigen is undetermined. The people who donated were healthy Finnish babies having corrective surgery for congenital heart defects. Only four of the eight donors provided a roughly 0.5-1 mL blood sample. No fixed cell number was used; all available blood leukocytes supplied DNA. Profiling relied on immunoSEQ multiplex PCR, and the TCRdb table lists in-frame clones only, not all of them. The sample lists about 50,000 clones, around 93% occurring once. The CDR3 is 14 residues long. Germline assignment: CDR1 SGHRS and CDR2 YFSETQ. V trimming: 2 bases; J trimming: 3 bases; junction bases outside the gene matches: 3. The sample originates from a study of human thymus T cells. Findings and limits, study-wide: Within thymic and blood repertoires, V and J gene usage appeared to be biased.

The receptor was derived from a girl under three years old with a congenital heart defect but otherwise immunologically healthy. The specimen was blood. The rearrangement joins TRBV5-1 to TRBJ2-3; 7 nucleotides agree with TRBD2. CDR3 nucleotides: TGCGCCAGCAGCTTTGGTAGCGGGACAGATACGCAGTATTTT. It yields the protein CASSFGSGTDTQYF.